The rows below give T cell receptor beta chains drawn from one sample of a study of CD8+ T cells in alopecia areata. TCRdb's copy holds only in-frame clones and misses some; the assay was immunoSEQ multiplex PCR. This table holds approximately 98,000 clones, roughly 64% found once. Sequenced input: CD8+ T cells sorted from blood. The source of these receptors is a human donor in good health. The CDR3 runs from the conserved cysteine through the conserved F or W. D genes are given only for firm matches. Where a row states a size, it is once, few, many or the class of an expanded clone; other rows omit it.

>TRBJ2-5|TRBV7-2|-|-
CASSLVAWATQYF
TGTGCTAGCAGCTTGGTAGCCTGGGCGACCCAGTACTTC
>TRBJ2-7|TRBV5-1|TRBD1|-
CASSQDRGDMYEQYF
TGCGCCAGCAGCCAAGACAGGGGCGATATGTACGAGCAGTACTTC
>TRBJ1-2|TRBV29-1|TRBD1|-
CSVNPGQAPTNYGYTF
TGCAGCGTAAACCCGGGACAGGCCCCCACTAACTATGGCTACACCTTC
>TRBJ2-3|TRBV30|-|-
CAWSPLLATDTQYF
TGTGCCTGGAGTCCCCTCTTGGCCACAGATACGCAGTATTTT
>TRBJ2-5|TRBV7-7|-|-
CASSPGTPQETQYF
TGTGCTAGCAGCCCAGGGACTCCCCAAGAGACCCAGTACTTC
>TRBJ2-7|TRBV5-6|-|-
CASSPLPGLEYEQYF
TGTGCCAGCAGCCCTCTCCCAGGGCTTGAGTACGAGCAGTACTTC
>TRBJ2-6|TRBV19|-|few
CASRSGANVLTF
TGTGCCAGTAGGTCTGGGGCCAACGTCCTGACTTTC
>TRBJ2-7|TRBV27|TRBD2|few
CASSPLAGGQYEQYF
TGTGCCAGCAGTCCACTAGCGGGGGGGCAGTACGAGCAGTACTTC
>TRBJ1-1|TRBV29-1|-|-
CSVWDLNTEAFF
TGCAGCGTTTGGGACCTGAACACTGAAGCTTTCTTT
>TRBJ1-1|TRBV6-4|-|few
CASSDRPGLNTEAFF
TGTGCCAGCAGTGACCGGCCAGGGTTGAACACTGAAGCTTTCTTT